A selection of T cell receptor beta chains follows, all from one sample in a study of T cell repertoires in ileal Crohn's disease. Libraries were prepared by immunoSEQ multiplex PCR; TCRdb keeps only in-frame clonotypes and omits some of them. The data show roughly 5,000 clones, roughly 87% seen once. The sample comprised ileal tissue. These receptor sequences come from an adult with Crohn's disease. CDR3s leave out the opening cysteine and the closing phenylalanine or tryptophan. Each record gives: J gene, V gene, clone size, CDR3 protein. Size is omitted from some rows. Given values are once, few, many or a class for expanded clones.

>TRBJ2-6|TRBV4-3|.
ASSQRRGGAEAGANVLT
>TRBJ1-5|TRBV11-1|.
ASNRTTRRSQPQH
>TRBJ2-2|TRBV13|.
ASSSTRDRGRTGELF
>TRBJ2-7|TRBV28|once
ASTPTGGLEQY
>TRBJ2-3|TRBV19|.
ASSITGSDTQY
>TRBJ2-7|TRBV7-9|.
ASSPQGGVAYEQY
>TRBJ2-2|TRBV5-1|.
ASSSSGSRDRVGLF
>TRBJ1-4|TRBV5-6|.
ASNLKPNEKLF
>TRBJ2-7|TRBV6-6|.
ASSYYGGSYEQY
>TRBJ1-4|TRBV4-2|.
ASSQDRGNEKLF
>TRBJ1-3|TRBV5-1|.
ASSLNSRGSIGNTIY
>TRBJ1-5|TRBV2|.
ASSDGAGRNQPQH
>TRBJ2-5|TRBV4-2|.
ASSQGLTLEETQY
>TRBJ2-4|TRBV18|.
ASSPPGQGKPLTKNIQY
>TRBJ2-6|TRBV15|.
ATSRDPGIGANVLT
>TRBJ1-6|TRBV28|.
ASRSVGPGAWSPLH
>TRBJ2-3|TRBV7-8|.
ASSREAAAGRTDTQY
>TRBJ2-5|TRBV5-1|once
ASSSEQETQY
>TRBJ1-5|TRBV2|.
ASNPTGGNQPQH
>TRBJ1-5|TRBV2|.
ASSVTGEQPQH
>TRBJ2-7|TRBV6-1|.
ASSSGTGYEQY
>TRBJ2-2|TRBV27|.
ASSLFVSGELF
>TRBJ1-3|TRBV5-1|.
ASSPFGAAGSGNTIY
>TRBJ1-4|TRBV28|.
ASSEQGFNEKLF
>TRBJ2-1|TRBV19|.
ASSIFIHNEQF
>TRBJ2-2|TRBV30|.
AWSPQGHTGELF
>TRBJ2-6|TRBV10-3|.
AISDNSGANVLT
>TRBJ2-1|TRBV9|.
ASSAQGAGNEQF
>TRBJ1-2|TRBV27|once
ASSPRQAVGGYT
>TRBJ1-4|TRBV4-2|.
ASSQDRESSGEKLF
>TRBJ2-7|TRBV6-4|.
ASSDYRGSVY
>TRBJ1-5|TRBV2|.
ASSGGGQPQH
>TRBJ1-1|TRBV30|.
ASNRGIGTEAF
>TRBJ2-3|TRBV7-7|once
ASSLTSASTDTQY
>TRBJ2-1|TRBV5-1|.
ASSPIPSSYNEQF
>TRBJ1-1|TRBV28|.
ASFTSGGTEAF
>TRBJ1-6|TRBV7-6|.
ASSLRGTYNSPLH
>TRBJ1-1|TRBV9|.
ASSDVGVNTEAF
>TRBJ2-5|TRBV19|.
ASSIDQRGHRGQETQY
>TRBJ2-5|TRBV30|.
AWSVAALRRETQY
>TRBJ2-3|TRBV7-9|once
ASSKARTTQADTQY
>TRBJ2-5|TRBV2|.
ASSAQGEGTQY